A selection of T cell receptor beta chains follows, all from one sample in a study of cytomegalovirus exposure and HLA in healthy donors. Here immunoSEQ multiplex PCR was the method, and the copy in TCRdb shows in-frame clones only, minus some. The data show 60,000 to 70,000 clones, roughly 73% seen once. Sequenced input: PBMCs. The source is a man aged 40-50 years in good health and CMV-seronegative. Both conserved end residues are part of each CDR3. D genes are given only for firm matches. Only some rows state a clone size, as once, few, many or a class for expanded clones.

V gene: TRBV5-1
D gene: .
J gene: TRBJ1-5
clone size: .
CDR3 DNA: TGCGCCAGCAGCTTGGTCACAGGGCTTTTACGTCAGCCCCAGCATTTT
CDR3 protein: CASSLVTGLLRQPQHF

V gene: TRBV28
D gene: TRBD1
J gene: TRBJ2-7
clone size: .
CDR3 DNA: TGTGCCAGCAGTTTAGGGATCCTTCTCGGGACAGAACCCTACGAGCAGTACTTC
CDR3 protein: CASSLGILLGTEPYEQYF

V gene: TRBV10-2
D gene: .
J gene: TRBJ2-1
clone size: .
CDR3 DNA: TGCGCCAGCAGTGAGGAGCGGTGGAATGAGCAGTTCTTC
CDR3 protein: CASSEERWNEQFF

V gene: TRBV2
D gene: TRBD2
J gene: TRBJ2-1
clone size: .
CDR3 DNA: TGTGCCAGCAACCCGGGACTAGCGGGTCGTGAGCAGTTCTTC
CDR3 protein: CASNPGLAGREQFF

V gene: TRBV6-5
D gene: .
J gene: TRBJ2-7
clone size: few
CDR3 DNA: TGTGCCAGCAGTTATCAGGACAAGGAGTACTTC
CDR3 protein: CASSYQDKEYF

V gene: TRBV6-5
D gene: .
J gene: TRBJ2-1
clone size: .
CDR3 DNA: TGTGCCAGCACCCGCGCGGGTGATGAGCAGTTCTTC
CDR3 protein: CASTRAGDEQFF

V gene: TRBV2
D gene: TRBD1
J gene: TRBJ2-1
clone size: .
CDR3 DNA: TGTGCCACCTTACAAGGACAGGGGGGGAATGAGCAGTTCTTC
CDR3 protein: CATLQGQGGNEQFF

V gene: TRBV4-2
D gene: TRBD1
J gene: TRBJ1-5
clone size: once
CDR3 DNA: TGTGCCAGCAGAACCAGGGGGCTCCGCAGCAATCAGCCCCAGCATTTT
CDR3 protein: CASRTRGLRSNQPQHF

V gene: TRBV7-8
D gene: .
J gene: TRBJ1-5
clone size: .
CDR3 DNA: TGTGCCAGCAGCTTGACAGTTGGCAATCAGCCCCAGCATTTT
CDR3 protein: CASSLTVGNQPQHF

V gene: TRBV4-1
D gene: .
J gene: TRBJ1-4
clone size: few
CDR3 DNA: TGCGCCAGCAGCCAGAGATCAGGGGCAACTAATGAAAAACTGTTTTTT
CDR3 protein: CASSQRSGATNEKLFF

V gene: TRBV14
D gene: .
J gene: TRBJ2-1
clone size: .
CDR3 DNA: TGTGCCAGCAGCCGTTCCCGAGCAGGGTGGGTCTTC
CDR3 protein: CASSRSRAGWVF

V gene: TRBV19
D gene: .
J gene: TRBJ2-2
clone size: .
CDR3 DNA: TGTGCCAGTAGTATGGGGGCTTGGTACACCGGGGAGCTGTTTTTT
CDR3 protein: CASSMGAWYTGELFF

V gene: TRBV9
D gene: .
J gene: TRBJ2-2
clone size: .
CDR3 DNA: TGTGCCAGCAGCCTAGCTAGTGGATTACCGTCGAACACCGGGGAGCTGTTTTTT
CDR3 protein: CASSLASGLPSNTGELFF

V gene: TRBV10-2
D gene: .
J gene: TRBJ1-1
clone size: .
CDR3 DNA: TGCGCCAGCAGCGACCGGGACAATAAAAACACTGAAGCTTTCTTT
CDR3 protein: CASSDRDNKNTEAFF

V gene: TRBV5-1
D gene: .
J gene: TRBJ2-7
clone size: .
CDR3 DNA: TGCGCCAGCAGCTTAGGGACACTTCTGAACGACGAGCAGTACTTC
CDR3 protein: CASSLGTLLNDEQYF

V gene: TRBV6-5
D gene: .
J gene: TRBJ2-2
clone size: .
CDR3 DNA: TGTGCCAGCAGCAGACAGAGGAACACCGGGGAGCTGTTTTTT
CDR3 protein: CASSRQRNTGELFF

V gene: TRBV28
D gene: TRBD1
J gene: TRBJ1-1
clone size: .
CDR3 DNA: TGTGCCAGCAGTAAACAGGGGTTGAGGACTGAAGCTTTCTTT
CDR3 protein: CASSKQGLRTEAFF

V gene: TRBV2
D gene: TRBD1
J gene: TRBJ1-5
clone size: .
CDR3 DNA: TGTGCCACCCAAAAGGACAGGGTGGGCAATCAGCCCCAGCATTTT
CDR3 protein: CATQKDRVGNQPQHF

V gene: TRBV5-4
D gene: TRBD2
J gene: TRBJ2-2
clone size: .
CDR3 DNA: TGTGCCAGCAGCTATAAAATTGGACTAGCGGCGAACACCGGGGAGCTGTTTTTT
CDR3 protein: CASSYKIGLAANTGELFF

V gene: TRBV18
D gene: .
J gene: TRBJ2-5
clone size: .
CDR3 DNA: TGTGCCAGCTCACAAAATCGCCAAGAGACCCAGTACTTC
CDR3 protein: CASSQNRQETQYF

V gene: TRBV2
D gene: .
J gene: TRBJ1-1
clone size: few
CDR3 DNA: TGTGCCAGCAGTTACAGCCGATTTAACACTGAAGCTTTCTTT
CDR3 protein: CASSYSRFNTEAFF

V gene: TRBV5-5
D gene: TRBD2
J gene: TRBJ2-7
clone size: .
CDR3 DNA: TGTGCCAGCAGCCCCGGGACTAGCGGGAGAACCGAGCAGTACTTC
CDR3 protein: CASSPGTSGRTEQYF

V gene: TRBV4-1
D gene: TRBD1
J gene: TRBJ1-1
clone size: .
CDR3 DNA: TGCGCCAGCAGCCATCCGGGACAGGTGGACACTGAAGCTTTCTTT
CDR3 protein: CASSHPGQVDTEAFF

V gene: TRBV7-3
D gene: .
J gene: TRBJ1-1
clone size: .
CDR3 DNA: TGTGCCAGCAGCTTACAGGGTAGCACTGAAGCTTTCTTT
CDR3 protein: CASSLQGSTEAFF

V gene: TRBV19
D gene: TRBD1
J gene: TRBJ1-3
clone size: .
CDR3 DNA: TGTGCCAGTAGCCGACTCGGACAGGGCGAAAGGAACACCATATATTTT
CDR3 protein: CASSRLGQGERNTIYF

V gene: TRBV5-6
D gene: TRBD1
J gene: TRBJ1-5
clone size: few
CDR3 DNA: TGTGCCAGCAGCCCCCGGGGCAGGGGGGGCAATCAGCCCCAGCATTTT
CDR3 protein: CASSPRGRGGNQPQHF

V gene: TRBV10-3
D gene: TRBD1
J gene: TRBJ1-2
clone size: .
CDR3 DNA: TGTGCCATCACTGAAGACAGGGTCTATGGCTACACCTTC
CDR3 protein: CAITEDRVYGYTF

V gene: TRBV6-5
D gene: .
J gene: TRBJ2-7
clone size: .
CDR3 DNA: TGTGCCAGCAGTTACGGCGCAGGAAGCTCCTACGAGCAGTACTTC
CDR3 protein: CASSYGAGSSYEQYF

V gene: TRBV5-4
D gene: .
J gene: TRBJ2-5
clone size: once
CDR3 DNA: TGTGCCAGCAGCTTGCTTAGTGGGCGTACTCAGTACTTC
CDR3 protein: CASSLLSGRTQYF

V gene: TRBV5-1
D gene: TRBD2
J gene: TRBJ2-7
clone size: .
CDR3 DNA: TGCGCCAGCAGGGTTTCGGGAGGCTACGAGCAGTACTTC
CDR3 protein: CASRVSGGYEQYF

V gene: TRBV6-1
D gene: TRBD1
J gene: TRBJ2-7
clone size: many
CDR3 DNA: TGTGCCAGCAGTGAACAGGAGACAGGGGGCTACGAGCAGTACTTC
CDR3 protein: CASSEQETGGYEQYF

V gene: TRBV19
D gene: .
J gene: TRBJ1-1
clone size: .
CDR3 DNA: TGTGCCAGCTGGGCATCCGACAGGAACACTGAAGCTTTCTTT
CDR3 protein: CASWASDRNTEAFF

V gene: TRBV5-5
D gene: TRBD1
J gene: TRBJ1-4
clone size: .
CDR3 DNA: TGTGCCAGCAGATCGGGACAGGGCGATGGGGAAAAACTGTTTTTT
CDR3 protein: CASRSGQGDGEKLFF

V gene: TRBV5-1
D gene: .
J gene: TRBJ1-1
clone size: few
CDR3 DNA: TGCGCCAGCAGCTTGGGTTCGGGGACTGAAGCTTTCTTT
CDR3 protein: CASSLGSGTEAFF

V gene: TRBV6-1
D gene: .
J gene: TRBJ2-1
clone size: .
CDR3 DNA: TGTGCCAGCAGTGATACGCGGGACTTTGAGCAGTTCTTC
CDR3 protein: CASSDTRDFEQFF

V gene: TRBV5-6
D gene: .
J gene: TRBJ1-2
clone size: once
CDR3 DNA: TGTGCCAGCAGCTTGGGACAGGTTTTCTATGGCTACACCTTC
CDR3 protein: CASSLGQVFYGYTF

V gene: TRBV5-3
D gene: TRBD1
J gene: TRBJ1-1
clone size: once
CDR3 DNA: TGTGCCAGAAGCATAGGACAGGGAGGGACTGAAGCTTTCTTT
CDR3 protein: CARSIGQGGTEAFF

V gene: TRBV28
D gene: TRBD2
J gene: TRBJ2-2
clone size: .
CDR3 DNA: TGTGCCAGCCAGGAGACTAGCGGGAGCACCGGGGAGCTGTTTTTT
CDR3 protein: CASQETSGSTGELFF

V gene: TRBV6-5
D gene: .
J gene: TRBJ2-7
clone size: .
CDR3 DNA: TGTGCCAGCAGTTACGTCAGAAACTACGAGCAGTACTTC
CDR3 protein: CASSYVRNYEQYF

V gene: TRBV29-1
D gene: TRBD1
J gene: TRBJ2-5
clone size: once
CDR3 DNA: TGCAGCGCCGGTGGTTCAGGGGGCGGAGAGACCCAGTACTTC
CDR3 protein: CSAGGSGGGETQYF

V gene: TRBV18
D gene: .
J gene: TRBJ2-7
clone size: .
CDR3 DNA: TGTGCCAGCTCACCGACACAGGGCACCGAGCAGTACTTC
CDR3 protein: CASSPTQGTEQYF

V gene: TRBV11-2
D gene: .
J gene: TRBJ2-3
clone size: .
CDR3 DNA: TGTGCCAGCAGCTTAAGACAGGTGTCAGGTTCCACAGATACGCAGTATTTT
CDR3 protein: CASSLRQVSGSTDTQYF

V gene: TRBV5-4
D gene: .
J gene: TRBJ2-4
clone size: .
CDR3 DNA: TGTGCCAGCCCCGAACTCCTGTTGTTCCTTCAGTACTTC
CDR3 protein: CASPELLLFLQYF

V gene: TRBV5-8
D gene: .
J gene: TRBJ2-3
clone size: .
CDR3 DNA: TGTGCCAGCAGCTTGGGGACCGGACAGCGTGGTACAGATACGCAGTATTTT
CDR3 protein: CASSLGTGQRGTDTQYF

V gene: TRBV5-1
D gene: .
J gene: TRBJ2-1
clone size: once
CDR3 DNA: TGCGCCAGCAGCTTCGATCCCAGCTCCTACAATGAGCAGTTCTTC
CDR3 protein: CASSFDPSSYNEQFF

V gene: TRBV4-1
D gene: .
J gene: TRBJ2-5
clone size: .
CDR3 DNA: TGCGCCAGCAGGCATAACCTAGCCCCCCAAGAGACCCAGTACTTC
CDR3 protein: CASRHNLAPQETQYF

V gene: TRBV5-4
D gene: TRBD2
J gene: TRBJ2-1
clone size: .
CDR3 DNA: TGTGCCAGCAGCGGGGGACTAGCGTATGAGCAGTTCTTC
CDR3 protein: CASSGGLAYEQFF

V gene: TRBV6-5
D gene: .
J gene: TRBJ2-1
clone size: medium-sized
CDR3 DNA: TGTGCCAGCAGTTCCTGGGGGGGCGAGCAGTTCTTC
CDR3 protein: CASSSWGGEQFF

V gene: TRBV28
D gene: .
J gene: TRBJ2-2
clone size: .
CDR3 DNA: TGTGCCAGCAGTTTCGGGACTCACGCGAACACCGGGGAGCTGTTTTTT
CDR3 protein: CASSFGTHANTGELFF

V gene: TRBV18
D gene: .
J gene: TRBJ2-5
clone size: .
CDR3 DNA: TGTGCCAGCTCACCACCACAGGGAACATCCGAGACCCAGTACTTC
CDR3 protein: CASSPPQGTSETQYF

V gene: TRBV7-2
D gene: TRBD1
J gene: TRBJ2-5
clone size: .
CDR3 DNA: TGTGCCAGCAGGCTTCAGGGGGTAGAGACCCAGTACTTC
CDR3 protein: CASRLQGVETQYF

V gene: TRBV28
D gene: .
J gene: TRBJ1-1
clone size: .
CDR3 DNA: TGTGCCAGCGGGGCAGTCACTGAAGCTTTCTTT
CDR3 protein: CASGAVTEAFF